These 8 T cell receptor beta chains share one sample of origin, sequenced in a study of metastatic and nonmetastatic thyroid tumors. Thyroid surgery was preceded by no treatment in any patient. TCRdb called clones again from the PCR reads with MiXCR. The table lists approximately 44,000 clones, roughly 26% of them singletons. The sample comprised tumor tissue. Receptor source: a female donor with papillary thyroid cancer or a benign thyroid nodule (not recorded which). Some clones in this sample may be carry-over from other donors' samples.

About this clone itself: Relative to the germline gene, one junction end is altered; a read error may explain this. The rearrangement joins TRBV4-3 to TRBJ1-1; 8 bases are shared with TRBD1. Germline CDR1 LGHNA, CDR2 YSLEER. The CDR3 runs 14 residues. The CDR3 region is CASRWDRKNNEAFF. The CDR3 coding sequence is TGCGCCAGCAGATGGGACAGGAAGAACAATGAAGCTTTCTTT.

This clone ranks as medium-sized. This chain joins TRBV6-1 and TRBJ2-7, with TRBD1 identical over 11 bases. J gave up 6 bases and V 9 bases, and 10 bases lay outside the gene matches. CDR1 is MNHNS and CDR2 is SASEGT in the germline V gene. The CDR3 loop spans 14 amino acids. For the CDR3, the DNA is TGTGCCAGTGACGGGACAGGGGGGAACTTCGAGCAGTACTTC. It yields the protein CASDGTGGNFEQYF.

The chain recombines TRBV20-1 with TRBJ2-3; 7 bases align to TRBD2. V lost 2 bases and J lost 3; bases outside the gene matches: 17. The CDR3 spans 18 residues. Germline-derived CDR1 and CDR2 are DFQATT and SNEGSKA (reference sequence). The CDR3 loop is CSARNRRAGKGPTDTQYF. DNA for the CDR3: TGCAGTGCTAGAAATCGCCGAGCGGGGAAAGGGCCGACAGATACGCAGTATTTT.

The chain joins TRBV3-1 to TRBJ1-4; D is undetermined. With 0 bases removed from V and 7 bases from J, the gap between germline ends came to 15 bases. Germline assignment: CDR1 LGHDT and CDR2 YNNKEL (reference sequence). This CDR3 spans 16 amino acids. The CDR3 DNA reads TGTGCCAGCAGCCAAGACGGCGTTAGTAGGAGTGAAAAACTGTTTTTT. Its protein is CASSQDGVSRSEKLFF.

This clone has a handful of counts. A much larger clone is a single base away; this may be a read error. Other DNA sequences from this sample encode an identical CDR3 as well. The rearrangement joins TRBV7-8 to TRBJ2-5, with D unclear. The CDR3 consists of 13 residues. Trimming stripped 3 bases from V and 6 bases from J, with 11 bases between. In germline, CDR1 is SGHVS, CDR2 FQNEAQ. The chain's CDR3 is CASSLAPRQTQYF. CDR3 in DNA: TGTGCCAGCAGCTTGGCGCCTAGGCAGACCCAGTACTTC.

This clone was detected many times. The genes are TRBV30 and TRBJ2-3; maybe TRBD2 (5 bases). Germline V gives CDR1 GTSNPN, CDR2 SVGIG (reference sequence). Trimming removed 0 bases from V and 5 bases from J, with 9 bases in between. This CDR3 comprises 13 residues. In DNA, the CDR3 is TGTGCCTGGAGTGTCTCCGGGGAAGATACGCAGTATTTT. This sequence encodes CAWSVSGEDTQYF.

This clone is judged large (0.1 to 1%). The V call is TRBV2, the J call TRBJ2-7; TRBD1 agrees at 7 bases. V lost 4 bases to trimming and J lost 5 bases; unmatched junction nucleotides: 8. The CDR3 sequence is 14 residues long. Germline CDR1 is SNHLY and CDR2 is FYNNEI. The CDR3 spells CASSVSTGVDEQYF. The CDR3 coding sequence is TGTGCCAGCAGTGTTTCAACAGGGGTTGACGAGCAGTACTTC.

There are a few counts of this clone. This chain connects TRBV6-4 to TRBJ2-1; D gene unclear. This CDR3 has 14 residues. CDR1 and CDR2 from the germline V gene are MRHNA and SNTAGT. V was trimmed by 1 base and J by 2 bases, leaving 6 bases between them. The CDR3 here is CASSDWVPYNEQFF. Here the CDR3 DNA reads TGTGCCAGCAGTGACTGGGTCCCCTACAATGAGCAGTTCTTC.